Listed here are 19 T cell receptor beta chains from one sample, sequenced in a study of T cell clonality in common variable immunodeficiency. Study-level points and caveats: Reportedly, TCR beta sequences from common variable immunodeficiency showed fewer deletions and N-nucleotide insertions.

The method was immunoSEQ multiplex PCR; TCRdb's version includes in-frame clones alone and lacks a portion of them. The sample is made up of over 30,000 clones, none counted only once. Antigen specificity for these receptors is unknown. The sample taken for sequencing was peripheral blood mononuclear cells. The receptors were sampled from a human donor with common variable immunodeficiency.

In the case of this clone: The read halts 3 residues ahead of the CDR3 end, with the missing end drawn from the germline J gene. V usage is TRBV7-9 and J usage is TRBJ2-4, with TRBD1 as a possible D gene (5 bases). Germline lookup yields CDR1 SEHNR and CDR2 FQNEAQ (reference sequence). This CDR3 contains 15 residues. Trimming removed 3 bases from V and 3 bases from J, with 12 bases in between. The CDR3 DNA, read in part, is TGTGCCAGCAGCTTGACTCTAGGGGTCAAAAACATT. Translating gives CASSLTLGVKNI. The CDR3, in full, reads CASSLTLGVKNIQYF.

In its sample, this clone was seen many times. The read terminates 3 residues before the CDR3 end, so the remaining end is supplied by the germline J gene. The chain employs TRBV28 and TRBJ2-4; a possible D gene is TRBD1 (5 bases). Germline V gene sequence: CDR1 MDHEN, CDR2 SYDVKM. Trimming cost V 5 bases and J 0 bases, with 20 bases left between them. The CDR3 covers 18 residues. CDR3 sequence: CASSIFDPSGIAKNIQYF. The CDR3 DNA, read in part, is TGTGCCAGCAGTATTTTCGATCCTTCAGGGATAGCCAAAAACATT.

This clone was detected a few times. The read terminates 3 residues before the CDR3 end, so the remaining end is supplied by the germline J gene. This chain links TRBV7-6 with TRBJ1-5, with D possibly being TRBD1 (5 bases). From germline, CDR1 is SGHVS and CDR2 FNYEAQ. Trimming cost V 5 bases and J 3 bases, with 14 bases left between them. The CDR3 is 15 residues long. The CDR3 region is CASSPVGGTNQPQHF. CDR3 DNA, as far as it was read: TGTGCCAGCAGCCCGGTGGGGGGGACCAATCAGCCC.

The table lists this clone with many counts. The DNA ends 3 residues before the CDR3 does, and the rest of the CDR3 is filled in from the germline J gene. The rearrangement uses TRBV18 and TRBJ1-5, with 9 bases matching TRBD1. CDR3 length: 15 amino acids. CDR1 is KGHSH, CDR2 LQKENI, per germline. V shed 2 bases and J 7 bases; nucleotides not matched to a gene: 6. Incomplete CDR3 DNA: TGTGCCAGCTCACCAAACACAGGGGGCAGCCAGCCC. This gives the protein CASSPNTGGSQP. The full CDR3 is CASSPNTGGSQPQHF.

In this sample, this clone turned up many times. The missing CDR3 end, 3 residues past where the read stops, is filled in from the germline J gene. The chain is built from TRBV5-1 and TRBJ2-2; tentative D call: TRBD1 (5 bases). The length of the CDR3 is 14 residues. Germline V gene data show CDR1 as SGHRS and CDR2 as YFSETQ. Trimming stripped 4 bases from V and 1 base from J, with 8 bases between. CDR3 bases read: TGCGCCAGCAGCCCGCAGGGGAACACCGGGGAG. This codes for CASSPQGNTGE. The entire CDR3 protein reads CASSPQGNTGELFF.

This clone was recorded many times. The read stops 3 residues short of the end of the CDR3; the missing end is completed from the germline J gene. The V call is TRBV7-8, the J call TRBJ2-5, with 7 bases that match TRBD2. Germline trimming cut 7 bases from V and 6 bases from J; bases unmatched to any gene: 23. The CDR3 loop spans 18 amino acids. Looked up from germline, CDR1 is SGHVS and CDR2 is FQNEAQ. CDR3 residues: CASTDHGRRGPAGKTQYF. The CDR3 DNA, read in part, is TGTGCCAGCACCGACCATGGCAGGCGGGGACCAGCGGGGAAGACC.

This clone was seen many times. The CDR3 bases that were read are TGTGCCTGGAGTGTAGCCCTAGCGGGATACTACAATGAG. Its translation: CAWSVALAGYYNE. The entire CDR3 sequence reads CAWSVALAGYYNEQFF. The chain uses TRBV30 and TRBJ2-1; 9 bases are shared with TRBD2. The CDR3 end is not reached by the read, which stops 3 residues before it; the germline J gene fills it in. CDR1 is GTSNPN and CDR2 is SVGIG in the germline V gene (reference sequence). The CDR3 covers 16 residues. V dropped 0 bases and J dropped 3; count of bases not matched to a gene: 6. The complete variable domain, with remaining parts taken from reference TRBV30 and TRBJ2-1, reads SQTIHQWPATLVQPVGSPLSLECTVEGTSNPNLYWYRQAAGRGLQLLFYSVGIGQISSEVPQNLSASRPQDRQFILSSKKLLLSDSGFYLCAWSVALAGYYNEQFFGPGTRLTVL.

This clone showed up many times. The read terminates 3 residues before the CDR3 end, so the remaining end is supplied by the germline J gene. The genes are TRBV20-1 and TRBJ2-7; D not resolved. Germline CDR1 is DFQATT and CDR2 is SNEGSKA (reference sequence). Trimming stripped 3 bases from V and 2 bases from J, with 8 bases between. The CDR3 totals 12 residues. CDR3 sequence: CSARTRTYEQYF. The sequenced CDR3 bases are TGCAGTGCTAGGACTCGGACCTACGAG.

The sample holds many counts of this clone. Sequencing ends 3 residues short of the CDR3 end; the germline J gene provides the rest. This chain uses TRBV18 with TRBJ2-6, with D maybe TRBD1 (6 bases). This CDR3 is 19 amino acids long. CDR1 is KGHSH, CDR2 LQKENI, per germline. Trimming stripped 9 bases from V and 0 bases from J, with 24 bases between. CDR3 DNA, as far as it was read: TGTGCCAGTGCAACCGAGGGGGTCTTTTTTAGCTCTGGGGCCAACGTC. Translation: CASATEGVFFSSGANV. The full CDR3 sequence reads CASATEGVFFSSGANVLTF.

To note about this clone: Coverage ceases 3 residues before the CDR3 finishes, and the germline J gene fills in the end. This sequence joins TRBV7-9 and TRBJ2-3, with TRBD2 as a possible D gene (6 bases). Per germline, CDR1 SEHNR and CDR2 FQNEAQ (reference sequence). The V and J ends lost 5 bases and 7 bases respectively, with 19 bases between them. The CDR3 runs 15 residues. The CDR3 loop is CASSEGSGWFYTQYF. CDR3 DNA, as far as it was read: TGTGCCAGCAGCGAAGGGAGCGGGTGGTTCTATACG.

This clone was recorded a few times. Read sequence stops 3 residues before the CDR3 end, and the germline J gene provides the missing end. The rearrangement joins TRBV11-1 to TRBJ2-1, with a weak D call TRBD2 (6 bases). The CDR3 runs to 14 residues. V shed 3 bases and J shed 8 bases, with 14 bases lying between them. Germline V gene sequence: CDR1 SGHAT, CDR2 FQDESV (reference sequence). The sequenced part of the CDR3 DNA is TGTGCCAGCAGCTTGCTAGCGCGAGGGGATGAG. This sequence encodes CASSLLARGDE. The whole CDR3 sequence reads CASSLLARGDEQFF.

This clone was recorded at least ten times. The DNA ends 3 residues before the CDR3 does, and the rest of the CDR3 is filled in from the germline J gene. This chain uses TRBV18 with TRBJ2-1, with D possibly being TRBD2 (6 bases). Looked up from germline, CDR1 is KGHSH and CDR2 is LQKENI. This CDR3 contains 14 residues. Trimming stripped 3 bases from V and 5 bases from J, with 11 bases between. This CDR3 reads CASSPSGLHNEQFF. The part of the CDR3 DNA that was read is TGTGCCAGCTCACCGTCGGGACTCCACAATGAG.

This clone was counted many times. The read finishes 3 residues shy of the CDR3 end, and the germline J gene is used to complete it. The chain couples TRBV20-1 to TRBJ1-2; tentative D call: TRBD1 (5 bases). Germline CDR1 and CDR2: DFQATT and SNEGSKA (reference sequence). CDR3 length: 13 amino acids. V was clipped by 0 bases and J by 5 bases, with 10 bases between them. This CDR3 is CSAREPSGYGYTF. CDR3 DNA, as far as it was read: TGCAGTGCTAGAGAGCCGTCAGGGTATGGC.

This clone showed up many times. The read is 3 residues too short to cover the CDR3 end, so that end is filled in from the germline J gene. The chain has TRBV19 and TRBJ2-7; TRBD2 matches 7 bases. The CDR3 extends over 13 amino acids. J lost 4 bases, V lost 6 bases, and 6 bases had no gene match. In germline, CDR1 is LNHDA, CDR2 SQIVND (reference sequence). CDR3 DNA (partial): TGTGCCAGTAGCCCGGGACTACTATACGAG. Protein sequence: CASSPGLLYE. The full CDR3 is CASSPGLLYEQYF.

This clone was detected only a few times. The read gets to within 3 residues of the CDR3 end, and the germline J gene fills in the rest. This chain connects TRBV7-2 to TRBJ2-7; 8 bases agree with TRBD2. The CDR3 extends over 14 amino acids. V lost 4 bases and J lost 3; bases outside the gene matches: 5. Germline CDR1 is SGHTA and CDR2 is FQGNSA. The CDR3 sequence: CASSSSSGNYEQYF. The covered CDR3 bases are TGTGCCAGCAGCTCGAGTAGCGGGAACTACGAG.

The table lists this clone with many counts. Read sequence stops 3 residues before the CDR3 end, and the germline J gene provides the missing end. The chain is built from TRBV19 and TRBJ2-2; D is perhaps TRBD1 or TRBD2 (7 bases each). Deletions cut 6 bases from V and 6 bases from J, with 17 bases between. This CDR3 has 15 amino acids. Germline assignment: CDR1 LNHDA and CDR2 SQIVND (reference sequence). The CDR3 bases that were read are TGTGCCAGTAGCCGCGACAGGGAGGGATCCGGGGAG. This sequence encodes CASSRDREGSGE. The complete CDR3 protein is CASSRDREGSGELFF.

This clone was found many times. The read ends 3 residues before the CDR3 terminus; that terminus is restored from the germline J gene. J is TRBJ1-2 and V is TRBV30; a possible D gene is TRBD1 (6 bases). Looked up from germline, CDR1 is GTSNPN and CDR2 is SVGIG (reference sequence). This CDR3 region has 15 residues. With 0 bases removed from V and 3 bases from J, the gap between germline ends came to 14 bases. Incomplete CDR3 DNA: TGTGCCTGGAGTGTATCGCCAGGGGATTACTATGGC. It codes for CAWSVSPGDYYG. The entire CDR3 is CAWSVSPGDYYGYTF.

This clone showed up many times. The read ends 3 residues shy of where the CDR3 ends; the end is completed using the germline J gene. The chain combines TRBV18 with TRBJ2-5, with 9 bases aligning to TRBD1. The CDR3 length is 17 residues. Germline V gene sequence: CDR1 KGHSH, CDR2 LQKENI. Trimming at V came to 2 bases and at J to 1 base, leaving 8 bases not matched to a gene. The CDR3 reads CASSPVPGQGSQETQYF. CDR3 DNA, as far as it was read: TGTGCCAGCTCACCAGTCCCGGGACAGGGTTCCCAAGAGACC.

This clone showed up just a few times. The read terminates 3 residues before the CDR3 end, so the remaining end is supplied by the germline J gene. V is TRBV7-7 and J is TRBJ2-6; D gene unclear. The CDR3 length is 14 residues. Germline V gene lookup returns CDR1 SSHAT and CDR2 FNYEAQ (reference sequence). The V end lost 5 bases, the J end lost 0 bases, and 5 bases lay between the germline ends. The CDR3 reads CASSPNSGANVLTF. The DNA read from the CDR3 is TGTGCCAGCAGCCCAAACTCTGGGGCCAACGTC.